The rows below give T cell receptor beta chains drawn from one sample of a study of T cell responses to AZD1222 COVID-19 vaccine. The protocol was immunoSEQ multiplex PCR, while the TCRdb copy is restricted to in-frame clones and leaves out a portion. The table records approximately 98,000 clones, 86% of them present only once. The sample consisted of peripheral blood, taken on day 0 of AZD1222 vaccination. Receptors were obtained from an adult in good health. CDR3s include the opening cysteine and the closing phenylalanine or tryptophan. Each record gives: clone size, V gene, J gene, D gene, CDR3 protein, CDR3 DNA. A D gene is named only where the DNA matches it firmly. A clone size is listed for some rows: how often the clone was seen (once, few, many), or a class if it is expanded.

.	TRBV2	TRBJ2-1	.	CASSADTSINEQFF	TGTGCCAGCAGTGCGGACACATCTATCAATGAGCAGTTCTTC
.	TRBV10-3	TRBJ2-3	.	CAISEYAGGTDTQYF	TGTGCCATCAGTGAGTACGCGGGTGGCACAGATACGCAGTATTTT
.	TRBV4-1	TRBJ2-1	.	CASSLPDSRVRKGGSYNEQFF	TGCGCCAGCAGCCTACCTGATTCGCGGGTCCGGAAGGGTGGTTCCTACAATGAGCAGTTCTTC
once	TRBV2	TRBJ2-7	.	CASSDWDSTTYEQYF	TGTGCCAGCAGTGATTGGGACTCCACCACCTACGAGCAGTACTTC
.	TRBV19	TRBJ1-4	.	CASSDNQGSYGKLFF	TGTGCCAGTAGTGACAACCAGGGATCCTACGGAAAACTGTTTTTT
once	TRBV6-5	TRBJ1-3	.	CASSLGHSSGNTIYF	TGTGCCAGCAGTCTAGGCCACAGTTCTGGAAACACCATATATTTT
.	TRBV7-9	TRBJ2-3	TRBD2	CASTILAGGSGDTQYF	TGTGCCAGCACCATACTAGCGGGGGGGAGTGGAGATACGCAGTATTTT
.	TRBV6-1	TRBJ1-1	.	CASSEMFVNTEAFF	TGTGCCAGCAGTGAAATGTTCGTGAACACTGAAGCTTTCTTT
few	TRBV28	TRBJ1-3	TRBD1	CATRGSGNTIYF	TGTGCCACCAGGGGGTCTGGAAACACCATATATTTT
.	TRBV30	TRBJ1-1	.	CAFGLNTEAFF	TGTGCCTTTGGTCTGAACACTGAAGCTTTCTTT